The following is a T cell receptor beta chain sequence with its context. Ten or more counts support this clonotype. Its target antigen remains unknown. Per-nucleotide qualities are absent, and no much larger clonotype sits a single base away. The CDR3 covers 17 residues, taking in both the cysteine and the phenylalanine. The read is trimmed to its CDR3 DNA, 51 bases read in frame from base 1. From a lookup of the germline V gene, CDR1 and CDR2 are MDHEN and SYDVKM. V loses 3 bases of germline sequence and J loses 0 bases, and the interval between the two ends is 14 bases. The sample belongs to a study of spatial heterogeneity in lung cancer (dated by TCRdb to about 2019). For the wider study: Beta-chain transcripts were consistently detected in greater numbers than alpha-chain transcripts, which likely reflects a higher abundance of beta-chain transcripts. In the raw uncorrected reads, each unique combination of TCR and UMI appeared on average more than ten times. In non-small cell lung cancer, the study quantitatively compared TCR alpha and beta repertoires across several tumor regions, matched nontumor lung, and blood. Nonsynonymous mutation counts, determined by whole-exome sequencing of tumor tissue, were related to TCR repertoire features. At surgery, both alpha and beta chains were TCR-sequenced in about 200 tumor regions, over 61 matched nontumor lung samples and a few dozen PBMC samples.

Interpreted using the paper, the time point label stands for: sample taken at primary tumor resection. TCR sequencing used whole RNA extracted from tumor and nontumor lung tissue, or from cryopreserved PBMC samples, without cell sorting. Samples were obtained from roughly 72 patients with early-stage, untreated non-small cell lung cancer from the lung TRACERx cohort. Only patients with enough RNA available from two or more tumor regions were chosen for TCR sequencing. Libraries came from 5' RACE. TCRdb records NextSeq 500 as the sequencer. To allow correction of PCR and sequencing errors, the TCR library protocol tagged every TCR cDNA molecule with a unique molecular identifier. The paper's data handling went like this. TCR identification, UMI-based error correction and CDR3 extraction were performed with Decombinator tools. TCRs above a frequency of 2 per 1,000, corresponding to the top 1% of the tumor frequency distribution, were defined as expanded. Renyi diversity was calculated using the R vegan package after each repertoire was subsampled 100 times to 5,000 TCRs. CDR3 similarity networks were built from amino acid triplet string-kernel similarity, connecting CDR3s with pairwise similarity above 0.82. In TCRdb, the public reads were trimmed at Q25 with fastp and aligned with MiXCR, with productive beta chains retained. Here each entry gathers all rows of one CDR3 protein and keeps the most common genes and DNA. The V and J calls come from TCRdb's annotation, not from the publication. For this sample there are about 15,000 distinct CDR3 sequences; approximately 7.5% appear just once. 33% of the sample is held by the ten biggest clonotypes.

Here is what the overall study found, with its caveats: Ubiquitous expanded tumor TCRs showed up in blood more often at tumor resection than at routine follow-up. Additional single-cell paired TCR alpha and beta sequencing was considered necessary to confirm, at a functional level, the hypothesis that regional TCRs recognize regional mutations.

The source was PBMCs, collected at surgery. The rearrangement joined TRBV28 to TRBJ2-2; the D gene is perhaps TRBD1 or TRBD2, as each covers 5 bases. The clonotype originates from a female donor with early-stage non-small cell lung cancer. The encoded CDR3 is CASSLSGLGANTGELFF. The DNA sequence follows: TGTGCCAGCAGTTTGTCGGGGCTCGGGGCGAACACCGGGGAGCTGTTTTTT.